This TCR beta chain came from a study of T-cell reconstitution after alpha-beta-depleted transplantation in children. Trimming took 3 bases from V and 4 from J, leaving 12 bases between them. The germline gives CDR1 LGHDT, CDR2 YNNKEL (reference sequence). This CDR3 is built from 14 residues. As it was prepared, the TCRbeta library received unique molecular identifiers. In TCRdb, the PCR reads were re-called with MiXCR into one record per CDR3 protein. The sample records around 680,000 distinct CDR3 sequences, roughly 15% being singletons. The clonotype was recovered from a human donor who donated a stem cell graft to a child with acute myeloid leukemia. Sequences were derived from PBMCs from the stem cell graft donor, sampled from the stem cell graft. The chain uses TRBV3-1 and TRBJ1-2; a weak D match, TRBD1 (5 bases). CDR3 sequence: CASSQGEGIYGYTF. The DNA for the CDR3 is TGTGCCAGCAGCCAGGGCGAGGGGATCTATGGCTACACCTTC.